The clone carrying this TCR beta chain has at least ten counts. This entry belongs to a study of identical twins. With 3 bases removed from V and 4 bases from J, the gap between germline ends came to 17 bases. Germline V gene sequence: CDR1 SGHRS, CDR2 YFSETQ. The CDR3 sequence is 15 residues long. TCRdb used MiXCR to reprocess the 5' RACE reads, holding one entry per CDR3 protein. The table records around 300,000 distinct CDR3 sequences, approximately 8% of them present only once. The same data also contributed to another study, on yellow fever vaccine responses in identical twins.

The TCR comes from a woman younger than 35 in good health. The sequenced sample consisted of memory (CD45RO+) T cells sorted from blood. The chain links TRBV5-1 to TRBJ2-7; tentatively, D is TRBD1 (6 bases). The CDR3: CASSSTGSSAYEQYF. In DNA, the CDR3 is TGCGCCAGCAGCTCCACAGGGAGTAGTGCATACGAGCAGTACTTC.